This T cell receptor beta chain is from a study of T cells expressing NK-cell markers. About the research overall: Sorted CD3+CD56+NKG2C+, CD3+CD56+NKG2C- and CD3+CD56-NKG2C+ T cells provided the TCR beta repertoires. One of the eight sequenced donors was seronegative, whereas the other seven were HCMV-seropositive. Whole-study results and caveats: CD8+ T cells in 5 or 6 donors included dominant NKG2C+ clonotypes at roughly 1.0-7.0%.

Details on this clonotype: As yet, its antigen is unknown.

The CDR3 covers 15 residues. TCRdb derives one entry per CDR3 protein from the 5' RACE reads, leaving out DNA. The table for this sample gives about 540,000 distinct CDR3 sequences. The sequencing input was blood T cells: a sorted CD56 or NKG2C T cell subset, CD4+ or CD8+ T cells, or bulk PBMC T cells (not recorded which). The TCR sequence derives from a man in his late teens or twenties in good health. This chain uses TRBV12-3 or TRBV12-4 with TRBJ2-7; TCRdb selects TRBD1, and the lack of DNA leaves this call unchecked. The chain's CDR3 is CASSLGGTVAYEQYF.